This TCR beta chain originates from a study of T cell responses to AZD1222 COVID-19 vaccine. Study-wide findings and caveats: Along spike, vaccine-associated CD4 TCRs were found throughout, with dominance at 160-218 and 743-854. Among those given AZD1222, only six were seropositive at baseline. Repertoires were obtained only post-peak T cell response.

Worth noting for this clone: Its antigen remains unknown.

Sequencing was performed with immunoSEQ multiplex PCR; in TCRdb, only in-frame clones are kept and a portion is missing. Seen here are roughly 180,000 clones, 87% observed once, and the top ten hold 2.5% to 3%. This CDR3 contains 15 residues. Sequenced material: peripheral blood, taken on day 0 of MenACWY control vaccination. The source of this sequence is an adult in good health. The chain links TRBV21-1 to TRBJ2-2. TRBV21-1 is shown as a pseudogene. CDR3 bases: TGTGCCAGCAGACAAAGTTGGGGGAACACCGGGGAGCTGTTTTTT. As protein: CASRQSWGNTGELFF.